This T cell receptor (beta chain) was identified in a study of T cell responses to AZD1222 COVID-19 vaccine. Study-level background: Analysis merged second doses at about 4 or about 12 weeks.

The repertoire was sequenced with immunoSEQ multiplex PCR; TCRdb's copy has only in-frame clones and lacks some. The table has 120,000 to 150,000 clones, roughly 90% seen once. The J segment lost 1 base and the V segment lost 4 bases, leaving 12 bases of the junction unmatched. The CDR3 extends over 18 amino acids. Germline values: CDR1 SGHNT, CDR2 YYREEE (reference sequence). Study-level results: Among spike-specific TCRs, nearly half reportedly target unmutated variant regions. Possibly, clonal diversity was underestimated; donors were largely white British and included more females.

As concerns this clone: Its antigen remains unidentified.

Source: peripheral blood, taken on day 0 of AZD1222 vaccination. This clonotype was obtained from an adult in good health. This chain links TRBV5-4 with TRBJ2-7; 12 nucleotides line up with TRBD2. CDR3 DNA sequence: TGTGCCAGCAGCCTCCCAAGGCGGCTAGCGGGAGGGTCCTACGAGCAGTACTTC. Translated: CASSLPRRLAGGSYEQYF. Full variable domain (missing parts from reference TRBV5-4 and TRBJ2-7): ETGVTQSPTHLIKTRGQQVTLRCSSQSGHNTVSWYQQALGQGPQFIFQYYREEENGRGNFPPRFSGLQFPNYSSELNVNALELDDSALYLCASSLPRRLAGGSYEQYFGPGTRLTVT.